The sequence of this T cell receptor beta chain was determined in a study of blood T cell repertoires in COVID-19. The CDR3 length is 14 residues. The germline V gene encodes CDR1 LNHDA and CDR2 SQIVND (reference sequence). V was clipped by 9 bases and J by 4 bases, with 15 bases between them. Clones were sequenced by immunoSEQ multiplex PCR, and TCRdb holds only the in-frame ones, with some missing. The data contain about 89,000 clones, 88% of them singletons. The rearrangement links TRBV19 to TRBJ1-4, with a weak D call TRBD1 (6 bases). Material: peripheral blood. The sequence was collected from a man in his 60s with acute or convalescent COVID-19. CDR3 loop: CASKRQAINEKLFF. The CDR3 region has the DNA TGTGCCAGCAAAAGACAGGCAATTAATGAAAAACTGTTTTTT.